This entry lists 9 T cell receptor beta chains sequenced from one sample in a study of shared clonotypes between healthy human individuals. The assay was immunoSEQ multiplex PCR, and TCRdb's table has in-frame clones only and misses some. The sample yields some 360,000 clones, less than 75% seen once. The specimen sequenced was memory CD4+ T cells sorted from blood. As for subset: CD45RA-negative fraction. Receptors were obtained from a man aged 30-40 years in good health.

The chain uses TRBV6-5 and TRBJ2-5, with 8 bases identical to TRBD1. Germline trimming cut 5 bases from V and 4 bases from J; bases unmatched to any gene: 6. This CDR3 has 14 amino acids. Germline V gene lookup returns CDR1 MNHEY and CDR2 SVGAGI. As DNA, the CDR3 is TGTGCCAGCAGTCAGGGGGCAGATCGAGAGACCCAGTACTTC. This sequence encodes CASSQGADRETQYF.

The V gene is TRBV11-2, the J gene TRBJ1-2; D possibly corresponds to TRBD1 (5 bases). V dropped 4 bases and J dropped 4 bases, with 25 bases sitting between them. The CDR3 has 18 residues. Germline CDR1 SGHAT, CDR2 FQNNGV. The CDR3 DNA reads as TGTGCCAGCAGCTCCCCTGGGGCACCGGCTCGAGCGTTCTATGGCTACACCTTC. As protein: CASSSPGAPARAFYGYTF.

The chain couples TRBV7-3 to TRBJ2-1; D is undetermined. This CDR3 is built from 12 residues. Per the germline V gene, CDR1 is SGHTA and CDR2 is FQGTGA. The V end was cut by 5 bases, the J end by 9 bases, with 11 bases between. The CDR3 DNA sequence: TGTGCCAGCAGCCCCCTAGATGGTGAGCAGTTCTTC. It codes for CASSPLDGEQFF.

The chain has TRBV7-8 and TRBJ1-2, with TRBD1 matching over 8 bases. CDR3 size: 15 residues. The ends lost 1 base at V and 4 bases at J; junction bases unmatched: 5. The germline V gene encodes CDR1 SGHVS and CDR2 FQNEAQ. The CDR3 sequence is CASSLGGTGLYGYTF. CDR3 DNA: TGTGCCAGCAGCTTAGGGGGGACAGGCCTCTATGGCTACACCTTC.

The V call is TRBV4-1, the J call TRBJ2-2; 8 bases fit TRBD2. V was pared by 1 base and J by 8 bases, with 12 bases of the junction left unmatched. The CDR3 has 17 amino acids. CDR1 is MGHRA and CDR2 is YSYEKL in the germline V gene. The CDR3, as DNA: TGCGCCAGCAGCCAAGTCGGTAGGAAAGCGGGAGATGGGGAGCTGTTTTTT. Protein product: CASSQVGRKAGDGELFF.

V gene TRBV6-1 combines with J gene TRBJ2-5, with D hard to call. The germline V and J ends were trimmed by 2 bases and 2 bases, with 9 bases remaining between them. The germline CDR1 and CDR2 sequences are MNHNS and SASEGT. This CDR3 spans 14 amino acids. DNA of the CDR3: TGTGCCAGCAGTGAAATGGTAGGGCAAGAGACCCAGTACTTC. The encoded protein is CASSEMVGQETQYF.

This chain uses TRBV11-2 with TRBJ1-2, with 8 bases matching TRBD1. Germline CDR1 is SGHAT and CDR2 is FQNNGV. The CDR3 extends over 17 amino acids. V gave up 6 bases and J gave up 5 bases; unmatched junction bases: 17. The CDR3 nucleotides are TGTGCCAGCAGTAATGGCGAGCCGGGACAGGTCTCTTATGGCTACACCTTC. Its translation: CASSNGEPGQVSYGYTF.

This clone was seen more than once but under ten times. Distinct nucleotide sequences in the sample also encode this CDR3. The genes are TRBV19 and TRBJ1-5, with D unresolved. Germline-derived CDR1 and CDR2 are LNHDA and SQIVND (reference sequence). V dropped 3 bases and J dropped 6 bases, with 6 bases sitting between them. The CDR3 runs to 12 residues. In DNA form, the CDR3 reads TGTGCCAGTAGTATCGGGTTTCAGCCCCAGCATTTT. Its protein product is CASSIGFQPQHF. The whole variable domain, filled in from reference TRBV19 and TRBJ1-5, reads DGGITQSPKYLFRKEGQNVTLSCEQNLNHDAMYWYRQDPGQGLRLIYYSQIVNDFQKGDIAEGYSVSREKKESFPLTVTSAQKNPTAFYLCASSIGFQPQHFGDGTRLSIL.

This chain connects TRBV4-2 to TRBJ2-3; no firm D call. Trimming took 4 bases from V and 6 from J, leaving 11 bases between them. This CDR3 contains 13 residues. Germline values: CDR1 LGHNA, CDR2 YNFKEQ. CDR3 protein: CASSLNWADTQYF. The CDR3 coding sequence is TGTGCCAGCAGCCTAAATTGGGCGGATACGCAGTATTTT.